Each of the 10 T cell receptor beta chains below was sequenced from the same sample in a study of blood T cell dynamics during melanoma immunotherapy. Some clones are missing from TCRdb's copy, which holds only in-frame ones; the method was immunoSEQ multiplex PCR. The sample contains about 15,000 clones, about 90% of which appear only once. The time point: week 3, after first cycle of checkpoint inhibitor. Sequenced here: blood, sampled from a patient treated with checkpoint blockade. The source is a human donor with melanoma.

The V and J genes are TRBV7-3 and TRBJ2-2, with 14 bases that match TRBD2. The germline CDR1 and CDR2 sequences are SGHTA and FQGTGA. The CDR3 is 16 amino acids. Unmatched junction bases numbered 6, after V lost 5 bases and J lost 7 bases. The CDR3 nucleotides are TGTGCCAGCAGCCGGACTAGCGGGAGGCAGGGCGGGGAGCTGTTTTTT. It codes for CASSRTSGRQGGELFF.

V is TRBV7-9 and J is TRBJ2-1; 10 bases are a match to TRBD1. Looked up from germline, CDR1 is SEHNR and CDR2 is FQNEAQ (reference sequence). V lost 2 bases to trimming and J lost 8 bases; unmatched junction nucleotides: 9. This CDR3 region has 16 residues. CDR3 residues: CASSLRGTGATDEQFF. CDR3 DNA: TGTGCCAGCAGCTTAAGGGGGACAGGGGCTACTGATGAGCAGTTCTTC.

This chain joins TRBV6-5 and TRBJ2-2, with D maybe TRBD1 (5 bases). Germline V gene sequence: CDR1 MNHEY, CDR2 SVGAGI. The V end was cut by 6 bases, the J end by 1 base, with 9 bases between. The CDR3 covers 14 residues. The CDR3 protein is CASRPDRNTGELFF. For the CDR3, the DNA is TGTGCCAGCAGACCCGACAGGAACACCGGGGAGCTGTTTTTT.

Only one count was recorded for this clone. J is TRBJ2-7 and V is TRBV7-9; TRBD2 matches 7 bases. This CDR3 contains 15 residues. J gave up 3 bases and V 3 bases, and 8 bases lay outside the gene matches. From germline, CDR1 is SEHNR and CDR2 FQNEAQ (reference sequence). The CDR3 DNA sequence: TGTGCCAGCAGCTTGACGACTAGCAGCCACTACGAGCAGTACTTC. Its translation: CASSLTTSSHYEQYF.

This clone appeared once. The chain links TRBV7-2 to TRBJ1-6; D gene unclear. The CDR3 spans 15 residues. V lost 6 bases and J lost 6, with 15 bases in between. The germline gives CDR1 SGHTA, CDR2 FQGNSA. Here the CDR3 reads CASRPGRSLNSPLHF. The CDR3 DNA reads as TGTGCCAGCAGACCCGGTCGCTCCCTTAATTCACCCCTCCACTTT.

V usage is TRBV5-1 and J usage is TRBJ2-1; 10 nucleotides align to TRBD2. The CDR3 covers 15 residues. V shed 3 bases and J 8 bases; nucleotides not matched to a gene: 8. Germline loops: CDR1 SGHRS, CDR2 YFSETQ. CDR3 residues: CASSSRLSGGDEQFF. The CDR3 region has the DNA TGCGCCAGCAGCTCGCGTCTAAGCGGGGGGGATGAGCAGTTCTTC.

J is TRBJ2-7 and V is TRBV2, with TRBD1 matching over 7 bases. This CDR3 spans 13 amino acids. V shed 5 bases and J 5 bases; nucleotides not matched to a gene: 6. Germline values: CDR1 SNHLY, CDR2 FYNNEI. CDR3 bases: TGTGCCAGCAGTCGGGACAGAGTCGACGAGCAGTACTTC. As protein: CASSRDRVDEQYF.

This chain joins TRBV11-1 and TRBJ2-5; 9 bases align to TRBD1. CDR1 is SGHAT, CDR2 FQDESV, per germline (reference sequence). Trimming cost V 5 bases and J 4 bases; bases outside gene matches: 8. The CDR3 runs 15 residues. In nucleotides, the CDR3 is TGTGCCAGCAGCAACACAGGGGGCGTGTCAGAGACCCAGTACTTC. Protein: CASSNTGGVSETQYF.

The chain has TRBV27 and TRBJ1-3, with a weak D call TRBD1 (5 bases). Germline assignment: CDR1 MNHEY and CDR2 SMNVEV (reference sequence). CDR3 length: 14 residues. Trimming removed 3 bases at V and 4 bases at J, with 10 bases between. The CDR3 sequence: CASSFRGSGNTIYF. In DNA form, the CDR3 reads TGTGCCAGCAGTTTTAGGGGTTCAGGAAACACCATATATTTT.

The chain links TRBV11-2 to TRBJ2-2, with TRBD1 matching over 9 bases. Germline V gene data show CDR1 as SGHAT and CDR2 as FQNNGV. V lost 2 bases to trimming and J lost 8 bases; unmatched junction nucleotides: 12. The CDR3 has 17 amino acids. The CDR3 nucleotides read TGTGCCAGCAGCTTAACCGGGACAGGGCGAGCAGCTGGGGAGCTGTTTTTT. This sequence encodes CASSLTGTGRAAGELFF.